Presented here are 6 T cell receptor beta chains from one specimen sequenced in a study of T cell changes during pregnancy in multiple sclerosis. Using immunoSEQ multiplex PCR, the repertoire was profiled, and TCRdb retains in-frame clones only, with some absent. The sample holds roughly 38,000 clones, about 93% seen once. The source material was CD4+ T cells from peripheral blood mononuclear cells, sampled in the third trimester of pregnancy. Receptors originate from a female donor with multiple sclerosis, enrolled in a pregnancy study.

The chain employs TRBV18 and TRBJ1-1, with D maybe TRBD1 (6 bases). The germline gives CDR1 KGHSH, CDR2 LQKENI. V gave up 6 bases and J gave up 4 bases, with 15 bases separating them. The CDR3 consists of 14 residues. The CDR3 spells CASSFYRVPTEAFF. DNA of the CDR3: TGTGCCAGCTCCTTCTACAGGGTGCCCACTGAAGCTTTCTTT.

The genes are TRBV28 and TRBJ2-6; 9 nucleotides match TRBD2. CDR3 length: 17 residues. The V and J ends lost 3 bases and 2 bases, in that order; junction bases with no gene match: 5. Germline CDR1 is MDHEN and CDR2 is SYDVKM. The chain's CDR3 is CASSFYLAGTGANVLTF. The CDR3 DNA sequence: TGTGCCAGCAGTTTTTATCTAGCGGGAACTGGGGCCAACGTCCTGACTTTC.

The chain is built from TRBV28 and TRBJ2-5, with 11 bases that match TRBD2. This CDR3 region has 17 residues. V was clipped by 6 bases and J by 5 bases; unmatched bases: 14. Germline CDR1 is MDHEN and CDR2 is SYDVKM. Here the CDR3 DNA reads TGTGCCAGCAGCACTAGCGGGAGAACCTTGTCTCAGGAGACCCAGTACTTC. Residues: CASSTSGRTLSQETQYF.

V gene TRBV15 combines with J gene TRBJ2-4, with 8 bases identical to TRBD1. CDR3 length equals 16 residues. J gave up 0 bases and V 4 bases, and 5 bases lay outside the gene matches. From germline, CDR1 is LNHNV and CDR2 YYDKDF (reference sequence). The DNA for the CDR3 is TGTGCCACCAGCACCCGGCAGGGGGCAGCCAAAAACATTCAGTACTTC. Translation: CATSTRQGAAKNIQYF. Full variable domain (missing parts from reference TRBV15 and TRBJ2-4): DAMVIQNPRYQVTQFGKPVTLSCSQTLNHNVMYWYQQKSSQAPKLLFHYYDKDFNNEADTPDNFQSRRPNTSFCFLDIRSPGLGDTAMYLCATSTRQGAAKNIQYFGAGTRLSVL.

The chain recombines TRBV30 with TRBJ1-1; 7 positions match TRBD1. CDR3 length equals 14 residues. Germline assignment: CDR1 GTSNPN and CDR2 SVGIG (reference sequence). Germline trimming cut 2 bases from V and 5 bases from J; bases unmatched to any gene: 8. Written as DNA, the CDR3 is TGTGCCTGGAGTTCCCGACAGGGTTGGACTGAAGCTTTCTTT. It is translated as CAWSSRQGWTEAFF.

Written as DNA, the CDR3 is TGTGCCAGCAGTTCCCGTAACTATGGCTACACCTTC. Residues: CASSSRNYGYTF. The gene calls are TRBV28 and TRBJ1-2, with D unresolved. Germline V CDR1 and CDR2: MDHEN, SYDVKM. The V and J ends lost 4 bases and 1 base respectively, with 4 bases between them. This CDR3 has 12 amino acids.